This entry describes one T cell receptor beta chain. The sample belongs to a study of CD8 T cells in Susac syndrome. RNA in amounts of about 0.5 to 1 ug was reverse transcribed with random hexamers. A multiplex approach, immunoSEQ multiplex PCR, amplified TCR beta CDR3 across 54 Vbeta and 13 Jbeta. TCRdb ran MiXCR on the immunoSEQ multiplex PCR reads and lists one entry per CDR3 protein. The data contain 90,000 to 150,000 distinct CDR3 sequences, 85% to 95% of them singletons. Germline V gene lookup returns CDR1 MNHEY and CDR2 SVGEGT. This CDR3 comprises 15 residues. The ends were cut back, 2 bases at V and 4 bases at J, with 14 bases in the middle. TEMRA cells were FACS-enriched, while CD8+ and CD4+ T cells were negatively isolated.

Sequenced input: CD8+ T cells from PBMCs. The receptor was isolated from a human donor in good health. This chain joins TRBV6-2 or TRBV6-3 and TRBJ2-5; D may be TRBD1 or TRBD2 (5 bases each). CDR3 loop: CASSYGGPPVETQYF. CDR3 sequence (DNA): TGTGCCAGCAGTTACGGGGGACCGCCGGTAGAGACCCAGTACTTC.